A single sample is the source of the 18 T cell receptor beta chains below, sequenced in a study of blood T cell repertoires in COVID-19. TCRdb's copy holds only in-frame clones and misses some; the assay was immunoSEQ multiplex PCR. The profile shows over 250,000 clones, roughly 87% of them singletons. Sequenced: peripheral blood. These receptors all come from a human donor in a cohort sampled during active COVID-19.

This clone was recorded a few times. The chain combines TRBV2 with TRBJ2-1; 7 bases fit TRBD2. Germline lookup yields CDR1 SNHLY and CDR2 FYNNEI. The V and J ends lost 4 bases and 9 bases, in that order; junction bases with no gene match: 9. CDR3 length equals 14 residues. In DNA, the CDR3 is TGTGCCAGCAGTGGTGGACTAGGTCGTGGTGAGCAGTTCTTC. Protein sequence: CASSGGLGRGEQFF.

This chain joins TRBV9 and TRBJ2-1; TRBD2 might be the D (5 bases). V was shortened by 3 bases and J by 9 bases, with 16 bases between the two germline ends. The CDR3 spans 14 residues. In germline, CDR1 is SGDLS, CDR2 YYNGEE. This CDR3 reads CASSALAFPGEQFF. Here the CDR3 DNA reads TGTGCCAGCAGCGCCCTAGCCTTTCCTGGTGAGCAGTTCTTC. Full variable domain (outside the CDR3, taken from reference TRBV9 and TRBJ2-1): DSGVTQTPKHLITATGQRVTLRCSPRSGDLSVYWYQQSLDQGLQFLIQYYNGEERAKGNILERFSAQQFPDLHSELNLSSLELGDSALYFCASSALAFPGEQFFGPGTRLTVL.

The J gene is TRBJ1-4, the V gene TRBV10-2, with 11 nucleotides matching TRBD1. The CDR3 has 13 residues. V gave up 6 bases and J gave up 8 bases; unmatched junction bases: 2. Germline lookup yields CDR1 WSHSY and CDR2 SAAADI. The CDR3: CASRGQGVEKLFF. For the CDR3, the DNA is TGCGCCAGCAGGGGACAGGGGGTGGAAAAACTGTTTTTT.

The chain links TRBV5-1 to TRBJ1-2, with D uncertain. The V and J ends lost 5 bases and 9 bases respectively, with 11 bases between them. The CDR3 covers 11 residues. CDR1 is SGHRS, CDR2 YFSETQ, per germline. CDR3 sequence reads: CASREQFSYTF. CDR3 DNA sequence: TGCGCCAGCAGGGAACAGTTTAGCTACACCTTC.

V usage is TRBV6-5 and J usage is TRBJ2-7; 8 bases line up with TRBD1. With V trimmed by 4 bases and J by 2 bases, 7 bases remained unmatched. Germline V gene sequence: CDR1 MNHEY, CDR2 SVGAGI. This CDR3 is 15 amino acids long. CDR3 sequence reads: CASSSPGRGPYEQYF. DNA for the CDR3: TGTGCCAGCAGTTCCCCAGGCAGGGGGCCCTACGAGCAGTACTTC.

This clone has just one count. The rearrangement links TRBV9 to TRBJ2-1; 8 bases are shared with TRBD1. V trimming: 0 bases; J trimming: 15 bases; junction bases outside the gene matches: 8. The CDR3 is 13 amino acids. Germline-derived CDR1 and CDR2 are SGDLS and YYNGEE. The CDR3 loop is CASSVGPDREAFF. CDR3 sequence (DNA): TGTGCCAGCAGCGTAGGGCCGGACAGGGAGGCGTTCTTC.

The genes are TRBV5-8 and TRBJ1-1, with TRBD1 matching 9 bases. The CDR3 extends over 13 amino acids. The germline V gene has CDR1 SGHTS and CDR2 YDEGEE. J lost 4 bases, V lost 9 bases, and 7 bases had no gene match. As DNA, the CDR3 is TGTGCCACCCGAAGGACAGGGGCCACTGAAGCTTTCTTT. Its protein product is CATRRTGATEAFF.

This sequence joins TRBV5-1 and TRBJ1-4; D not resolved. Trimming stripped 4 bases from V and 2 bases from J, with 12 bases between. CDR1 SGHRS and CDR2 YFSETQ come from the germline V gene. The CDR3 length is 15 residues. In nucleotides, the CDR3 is TGCGCCAGCAGCCCCGGGAGAGGGACTAATGAAAAACTGTTTTTT. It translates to CASSPGRGTNEKLFF.

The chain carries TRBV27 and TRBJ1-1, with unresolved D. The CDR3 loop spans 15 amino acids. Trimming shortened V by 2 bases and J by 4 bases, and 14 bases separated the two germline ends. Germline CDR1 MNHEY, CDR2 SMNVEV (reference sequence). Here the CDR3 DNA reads TGTGCCAGCAGTTTAGGGGTGCGGGAGAGCACTGAAGCTTTCTTT. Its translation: CASSLGVRESTEAFF.

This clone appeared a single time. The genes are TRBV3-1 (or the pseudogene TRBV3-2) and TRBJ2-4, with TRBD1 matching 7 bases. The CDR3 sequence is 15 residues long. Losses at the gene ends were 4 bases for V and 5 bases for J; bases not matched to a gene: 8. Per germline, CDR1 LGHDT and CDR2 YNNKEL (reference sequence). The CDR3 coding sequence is TGTGCCAGCAGCCCCTACCGGGACAGCCAAAACATTCAGTACTTC. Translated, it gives CASSPYRDSQNIQYF.

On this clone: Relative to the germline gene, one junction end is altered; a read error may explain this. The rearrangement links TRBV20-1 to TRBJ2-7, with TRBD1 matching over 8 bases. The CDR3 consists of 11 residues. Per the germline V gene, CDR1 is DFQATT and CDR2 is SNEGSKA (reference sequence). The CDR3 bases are TGCAGTGCTAGAGGGGGACAGGATTGGGACTTC. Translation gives CSARGGQDWDF.

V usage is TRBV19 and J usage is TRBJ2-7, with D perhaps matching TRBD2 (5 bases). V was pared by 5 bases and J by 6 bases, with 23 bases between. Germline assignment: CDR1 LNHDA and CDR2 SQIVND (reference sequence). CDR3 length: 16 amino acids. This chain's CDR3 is CASSFLHSSLGSEQYF. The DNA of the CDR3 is TGTGCCAGTAGTTTCCTTCACAGCAGCCTTGGGAGCGAGCAGTACTTC.

CDR3 DNA: TGTGCCAGCAGCTTAGAGTACAGCTCCTACGAGCAGTACTTC. Protein product: CASSLEYSSYEQYF. The chain joins TRBV7-2 to TRBJ2-7, with no clear D. This CDR3 comprises 14 residues. Germline V gene sequence: CDR1 SGHTA, CDR2 FQGNSA. Trimming took off 1 base at V and 0 bases at J, with 7 bases between the two ends.

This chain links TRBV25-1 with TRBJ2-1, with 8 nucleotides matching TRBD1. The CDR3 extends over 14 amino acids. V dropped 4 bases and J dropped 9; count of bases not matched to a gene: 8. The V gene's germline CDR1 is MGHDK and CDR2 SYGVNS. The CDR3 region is CASSVPGTGGEQFF. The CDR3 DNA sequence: TGTGCCAGCAGTGTGCCCGGGACAGGCGGTGAGCAGTTCTTC.

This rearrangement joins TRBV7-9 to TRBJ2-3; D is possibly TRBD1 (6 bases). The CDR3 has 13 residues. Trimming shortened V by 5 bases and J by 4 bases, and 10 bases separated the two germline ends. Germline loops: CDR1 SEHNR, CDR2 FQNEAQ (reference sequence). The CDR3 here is CASSRTGPDTQYF. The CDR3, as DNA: TGTGCCAGCAGCCGAACAGGGCCAGATACGCAGTATTTT.

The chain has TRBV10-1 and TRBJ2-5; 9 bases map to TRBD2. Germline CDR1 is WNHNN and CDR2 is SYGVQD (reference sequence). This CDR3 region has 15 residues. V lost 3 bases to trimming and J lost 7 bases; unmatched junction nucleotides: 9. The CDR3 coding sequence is TGCGCCAGCAGTGAAAACCCACTAGCGGGCGGGACCCAGTACTTC. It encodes CASSENPLAGGTQYF.

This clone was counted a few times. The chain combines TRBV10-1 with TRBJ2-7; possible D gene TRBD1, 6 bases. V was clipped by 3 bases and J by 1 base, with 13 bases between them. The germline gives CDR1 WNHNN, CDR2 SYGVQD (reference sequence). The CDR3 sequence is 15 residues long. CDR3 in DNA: TGCGCCAGCAGTGATACGGGACACCCGTCCTACGAGCAGTACTTC. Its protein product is CASSDTGHPSYEQYF.

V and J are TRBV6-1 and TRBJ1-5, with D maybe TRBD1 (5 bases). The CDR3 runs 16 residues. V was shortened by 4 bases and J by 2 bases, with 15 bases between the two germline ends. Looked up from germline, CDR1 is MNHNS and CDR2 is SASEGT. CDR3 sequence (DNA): TGTGCCAGCAGTGTCAAAGGAGGGGTTGGCAATCAGCCCCAGCATTTT. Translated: CASSVKGGVGNQPQHF.